The subject of this entry is one T cell receptor (beta chain). In germline, CDR1 is SGDLS, CDR2 YYNGEE. This CDR3 contains 15 residues. V lost 3 bases and J lost 7; bases outside the gene matches: 4. Generated by immunoSEQ multiplex PCR, the TCRdb table keeps only in-frame clones and is missing some. The sample holds over 85,000 clones, around 80% seen once. The sample originates from a study of blood T cell repertoires in COVID-19. Study summary: Samples representing acute and convalescent COVID-19 were sourced from the United States, Italy and Spain.

The J gene is TRBJ2-2, the V gene TRBV9, with 12 bases aligning to TRBD2. The receptor was isolated from a man between 60 and 70 years old with active or convalescent COVID-19. Source material: peripheral blood. The DNA of the CDR3 is TGTGCCAGCAGCGCCAGGGGACTAGCGGGCGGGGAGCTGTTTTTT. Its protein product is CASSARGLAGGELFF. Full variable domain (missing parts from reference TRBV9 and TRBJ2-2): DSGVTQTPKHLITATGQRVTLRCSPRSGDLSVYWYQQSLDQGLQFLIQYYNGEERAKGNILERFSAQQFPDLHSELNLSSLELGDSALYFCASSARGLAGGELFFGEGSRLTVL.